This paragraph reports one T cell receptor beta chain. The data were obtained in a study of blood T cell repertoires in COVID-19. TCRdb's copy holds only in-frame clones and misses some; the assay was immunoSEQ multiplex PCR. The sample gives approximately 120,000 clones, more than 85% of which show up once; roughly 2.1% is in the top ten. Germline loops: CDR1 PRHDT, CDR2 FYEKMQ (reference sequence). CDR3 length: 14 amino acids. V lost 2 bases to trimming and J lost 4 bases; unmatched junction nucleotides: 1. The chain recombines TRBV13 with TRBJ2-5; 10 bases are shared with TRBD1. This receptor was taken from a man in his fifties or sixties with COVID-19, enrolled during active disease. What was sequenced was peripheral blood. The CDR3 protein is CASSLRQGAETQYF. The CDR3 DNA sequence: TGTGCCAGCAGCTTAAGACAGGGGGCAGAGACCCAGTACTTC.